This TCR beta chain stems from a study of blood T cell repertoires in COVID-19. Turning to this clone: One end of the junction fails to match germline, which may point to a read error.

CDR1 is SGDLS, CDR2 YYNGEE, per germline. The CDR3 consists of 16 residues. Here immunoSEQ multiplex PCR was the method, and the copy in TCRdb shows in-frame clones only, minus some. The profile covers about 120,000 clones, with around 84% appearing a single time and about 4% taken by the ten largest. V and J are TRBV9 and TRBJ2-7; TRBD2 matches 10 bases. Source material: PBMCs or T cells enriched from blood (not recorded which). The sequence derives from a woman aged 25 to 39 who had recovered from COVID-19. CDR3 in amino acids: CASSVLGLAASFSFHF. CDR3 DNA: TGTGCCAGCAGCGTATTAGGACTAGCGGCTTCTTTCAGCTTCCACTTC.